The 10 T cell receptor beta chains below were found in one sample sequenced in a study of CD8 T cells in Susac syndrome. Random hexamers were used to reverse transcribe the RNA input (roughly 0.5 to 1 ug). TCRdb independently ran MiXCR on the immunoSEQ multiplex PCR reads; one entry per CDR3 protein. Of 150,000 to 190,000 distinct CDR3 sequences listed, around 95% are singletons. Sequences were obtained from CD8+ T cells from PBMCs. The receptors come from a human donor with multiple sclerosis.

Written as DNA, the CDR3 is TGTGCCAGCAGCCGATACCGGGACAGGGGAGGCTACACCTTC. Translating gives CASSRYRDRGGYTF. This rearrangement joins TRBV5-6 to TRBJ1-2; TRBD1 matches 10 bases. Trimming cost V 4 bases and J 8 bases; bases outside gene matches: 8. CDR1 and CDR2 (germline): SGHDT, YYEEEE. The CDR3 length is 14 residues. Full variable domain (outside the CDR3, taken from reference TRBV5-6 and TRBJ1-2): DAGVTQSPTHLIKTRGQQVTLRCSPKSGHDTVSWYQQALGQGPQFIFQYYEEEERQRGNFPDRFSGHQFPNYSSELNVNALLLGDSALYLCASSRYRDRGGYTFGSGTRLTVV.

V is TRBV29-1 and J is TRBJ2-3; 9 nucleotides line up with TRBD2. In germline, CDR1 is SQVTM, CDR2 ANQGSEA. The CDR3 is 16 amino acids. The junction had 10 bases not matched to a gene; V was cut back by 4 bases and J by 2 bases. In DNA, the CDR3 is TGCAGCGTTGGGACCGGACTAGCGTTCTCCACAGATACGCAGTATTTT. This encodes CSVGTGLAFSTDTQYF.

This clonotype was counted once. Here the CDR3 DNA reads TGCAGCGTGTCTGCATCGAGCAATCAGCCCCAGCATTTT. It translates to CSVSASSNQPQHF. The chain has TRBV29-1 and TRBJ1-5; D unclear. The CDR3 extends over 13 amino acids. Germline values: CDR1 SQVTM, CDR2 ANQGSEA. V was shortened by 6 bases and J by 1 base, with 10 bases between the two germline ends. The whole variable domain, filled in from reference TRBV29-1 and TRBJ1-5, reads SAVISQKPSRDICQRGTSLTIQCQVDSQVTMMFWYRQQPGQSLTLIATANQGSEATYESGFVIDKFPISRPNLTFSTLTVSNMSPEDSSIYLCSVSASSNQPQHFGDGTRLSIL.

This CDR3 is CSVGFGDGYTF. CDR3 in DNA: TGCAGCGTTGGTTTCGGGGATGGCTACACCTTC. The rearrangement links TRBV29-1 to TRBJ1-2; D gene ambiguous. CDR3 length: 11 amino acids. CDR1 is SQVTM and CDR2 is ANQGSEA in the germline V gene. V dropped 4 bases and J dropped 6 bases, with 9 bases sitting between them.

The V and J genes are TRBV20-1 and TRBJ2-2; D is perhaps TRBD2 (5 bases). CDR3 length equals 15 residues. Germline V CDR1 and CDR2: DFQATT, SNEGSKA (reference sequence). V gave up 4 bases and J gave up 4 bases, with 16 bases separating them. In DNA form, the CDR3 reads TGCAGTGCTATGTCTCCAGAGGGCACCACCGGGGAGCTGTTTTTT. Encoded protein: CSAMSPEGTTGELFF.

The sample holds one count of this clonotype. The chain employs TRBV20-1 and TRBJ2-1; 9 nucleotides match TRBD2. This CDR3 is built from 14 residues. Germline V gene sequence: CDR1 DFQATT, CDR2 SNEGSKA (reference sequence). The ends lost 4 bases at V and 7 bases at J; junction bases unmatched: 8. The CDR3 DNA reads as TGCAGTGCTACCAGCGGGGGGCCGGAAAATGAGCAGTTCTTC. This encodes CSATSGGPENEQFF.

The rearrangement joins TRBV30 to TRBJ2-7; 9 bases match TRBD1. Germline CDR1 is GTSNPN and CDR2 is SVGIG (reference sequence). The CDR3 extends over 14 amino acids. V was pared by 5 bases and J by 2 bases, with 7 bases of the junction left unmatched. CDR3 residues: CAWSHRGRPYEQYF. The CDR3 DNA reads TGTGCCTGGTCCCACAGGGGGCGACCCTACGAGCAGTACTTC.

V and J are TRBV28 and TRBJ1-5; 9 nucleotides align to TRBD1. This CDR3 contains 15 residues. Germline trimming cut 6 bases from V and 2 bases from J; bases unmatched to any gene: 5. Germline V lookup: CDR1 MDHEN, CDR2 SYDVKM. CDR3 sequence: CASRGTGGGNQPQHF. In nucleotides, the CDR3 is TGTGCCAGCAGAGGAACAGGGGGCGGCAATCAGCCCCAGCATTTT.

The count of this clonotype is one. This chain uses TRBV3-1 with TRBJ2-3; D perhaps matches TRBD2 (7 bases). V lost 1 base to trimming and J lost 5 bases, with 19 bases between them. The CDR3 sequence is 17 residues long. From germline, CDR1 is LGHDT and CDR2 YNNKEL (reference sequence). This CDR3 reads CASSQVFRGGEEDTQYF. DNA of the CDR3: TGTGCCAGCAGCCAAGTTTTCCGAGGGGGGGAGGAAGATACGCAGTATTTT.

The chain has TRBV29-1 and TRBJ2-2; D is uncertain. The CDR3 is 15 residues long. V was shortened by 6 bases and J by 2 bases, with 16 bases between the two germline ends. Germline V gene data show CDR1 as SQVTM and CDR2 as ANQGSEA. CDR3 sequence: CSVIGWDRNTGELFF. In DNA, the CDR3 is TGCAGCGTGATCGGGTGGGATCGAAACACCGGGGAGCTGTTTTTT.